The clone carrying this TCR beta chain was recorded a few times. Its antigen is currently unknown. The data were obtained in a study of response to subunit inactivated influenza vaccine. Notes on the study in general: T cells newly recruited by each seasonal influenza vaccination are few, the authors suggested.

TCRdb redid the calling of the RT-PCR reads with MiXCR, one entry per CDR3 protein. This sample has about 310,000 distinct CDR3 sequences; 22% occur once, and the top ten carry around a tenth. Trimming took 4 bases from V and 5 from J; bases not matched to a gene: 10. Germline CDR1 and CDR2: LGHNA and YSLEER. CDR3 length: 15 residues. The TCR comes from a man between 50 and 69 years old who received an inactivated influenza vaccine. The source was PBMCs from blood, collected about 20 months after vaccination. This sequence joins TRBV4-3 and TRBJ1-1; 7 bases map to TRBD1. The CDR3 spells CASSPRGGGWTEAFF. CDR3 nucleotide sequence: TGCGCCAGCAGCCCCCGAGGAGGGGGCTGGACTGAAGCTTTCTTT.